Each of the 18 T cell receptor beta chains below was sequenced from the same sample in a study of blood T cell repertoires in COVID-19. Assay used: immunoSEQ multiplex PCR; TCRdb lists only in-frame clones, some missing. The table records 350,000 to 450,000 clones, roughly 84% of them present only once. Sequenced sample: PBMCs or T cells enriched from blood (not recorded which). These receptor sequences come from a woman between 18 and 29 years old who had been exposed to COVID-19.

This chain uses TRBV28 with TRBJ2-5; tentatively, D is TRBD1 (5 bases). Trimming shortened V by 11 bases and J by 5 bases, and 15 bases separated the two germline ends. The V gene's germline CDR1 is MDHEN and CDR2 SYDVKM. The CDR3 has 12 residues. The CDR3 DNA is TGTGCCGCCTCCCGACCAGGGGAGACCCAGTACTTC. Translated: CAASRPGETQYF. Supplemented by reference TRBV28 and TRBJ2-5, the full variable domain reads DVKVTQSSRYLVKRTGEKVFLECVQDMDHENMFWYRQDPGLGLRLIYFSYDVKMKEKGDIPEGYSVSREKKERFSLILESASTNQTSMYLCAASRPGETQYFGPGTRLLVL.

The table lists this clone with a count of one. This chain joins TRBV11-3 and TRBJ1-1; D is ambiguous. Germline CDR1 SGHNT, CDR2 YENEEA. The CDR3 spans 13 residues. Trimming stripped 5 bases from V and 1 base from J, with 8 bases between. The CDR3 DNA reads TGTGCCAGCAGCCTCGACACGAACACTGAAGCTTTCTTT. It specifies CASSLDTNTEAFF.

This sequence joins TRBV6-5 and TRBJ2-1, with D tentatively TRBD2 (5 bases). This CDR3 region has 12 residues. Trimming removed 7 bases from V and 9 bases from J, with 13 bases in between. The germline V gene has CDR1 MNHEY and CDR2 SVGAGI. In DNA form, the CDR3 reads TGTGCCAGCACTAGAATAGCGCCTGAGCAGTTCTTC. Protein sequence: CASTRIAPEQFF.

V usage is TRBV5-6 and J usage is TRBJ1-5, with D unclear. CDR3 size: 15 residues. Deletions cut 1 base from V and 0 bases from J, with 8 bases between. Germline CDR1 and CDR2: SGHDT and YYEEEE. The CDR3 nucleotides read TGTGCCAGCAGCTTGCGGAGGTTTAGCAATCAGCCCCAGCATTTT. Translating gives CASSLRRFSNQPQHF.

The genes are TRBV6-2 or TRBV6-3 and TRBJ2-2; 8 bases map to TRBD2. The V segment lost 0 bases and the J segment 5 bases; nucleotides outside the gene matches: 11. The CDR3 length is 18 residues. Germline CDR1 reads MNHEY; CDR2 reads SVGEGT. The CDR3 DNA reads as TGTGCCAGCAGTTACTCGATGTCCGGGACTAGTATGACCGGGGAGCTGTTTTTT. Translating gives CASSYSMSGTSMTGELFF.

This sequence joins TRBV29-1 and TRBJ1-3; D remains unclear. Germline assignment: CDR1 SQVTM and CDR2 ANQGSEA. The CDR3 has 15 residues. Trimming stripped 0 bases from V and 0 bases from J, with 9 bases between. CDR3 protein: CSVEDRWSSGNTIYF. The CDR3 DNA reads as TGCAGCGTTGAAGATCGCTGGAGCTCTGGAAACACCATATATTTT.

The chain has TRBV5-8 and TRBJ2-1; 8 bases agree with TRBD2. The germline V gene has CDR1 SGHTS and CDR2 YDEGEE. The V gene end was trimmed by 7 bases and the J gene end by 5 bases; junction bases not matched to a gene: 14. The CDR3 loop spans 16 amino acids. The CDR3 here is CASPSGSTSVHNEQFF. The CDR3 DNA sequence: TGTGCCAGCCCCTCCGGATCGACTAGCGTACACAATGAGCAGTTCTTC.

The DNA for the CDR3 is TGTGCCAGCAGCCGGGGCCAGACTAATGAAAAACTGTTTTTT. Protein sequence: CASSRGQTNEKLFF. The rearrangement uses TRBV3-1 (or the pseudogene TRBV3-2) and TRBJ1-4; a possible D gene is TRBD1 (5 bases). CDR1 and CDR2 (germline): LGHDT, YNNKEL (reference sequence). CDR3 length equals 14 residues. Trimming stripped 4 bases from V and 2 bases from J, with 8 bases between.

The chain employs TRBV5-6 and TRBJ2-5; no firm D call. Trimming pared 0 bases from V and 9 bases from J, leaving 6 bases between. Germline values: CDR1 SGHDT, CDR2 YYEEEE. This CDR3 is 11 amino acids long. CDR3 coding DNA: TGTGCCAGCAGCTTGGGAGGTCCCCAGTACTTC. Protein product: CASSLGGPQYF.

The chain carries TRBV18 and TRBJ1-2, with 8 bases aligning to TRBD1. Germline-derived CDR1 and CDR2 are KGHSH and LQKENI. CDR3 length: 14 amino acids. The junction had 5 bases not matched to a gene; V was cut back by 1 base and J by 7 bases. CDR3 amino acids: CASSPLQGGSGYTF. In nucleotides, the CDR3 is TGTGCCAGCTCACCACTACAGGGGGGTAGTGGCTACACCTTC. Combining the CDR3 with reference TRBV18 and TRBJ1-2 gives the whole variable domain NAGVMQNPRHLVRRRGQEARLRCSPMKGHSHVYWYRQLPEEGLKFMVYLQKENIIDESGMPKERFSAEFPKEGPSILRIQQVVRGDSAAYFCASSPLQGGSGYTFGSGTRLTVV.

V and J are TRBV7-2 and TRBJ2-7, with TRBD2 identical over 7 bases. V shed 6 bases and J 2 bases; nucleotides not matched to a gene: 13. Germline values: CDR1 SGHTA, CDR2 FQGNSA. The CDR3 loop spans 16 amino acids. CDR3 in DNA: TGTGCCAGCAGGTCGAGGGACGGGGGGTTCCCCTACGAGCAGTACTTC. It codes for CASRSRDGGFPYEQYF.

The J gene is TRBJ2-2, the V gene TRBV7-6; TRBD1 matches at 8 bases. From germline, CDR1 is SGHVS and CDR2 FNYEAQ. The J segment lost 7 bases and the V segment lost 6 bases, leaving 10 bases of the junction unmatched. CDR3 length equals 15 residues. The CDR3 region is CASSITRGQGGELFF. The CDR3 bases are TGTGCCAGCAGTATAACCAGGGGGCAGGGCGGGGAGCTGTTTTTT.

The rearrangement uses TRBV28 and TRBJ2-2; 14 bases agree with TRBD2. The germline CDR1 and CDR2 sequences are MDHEN and SYDVKM. V lost 6 bases to trimming and J lost 7 bases; unmatched junction nucleotides: 4. This CDR3 comprises 15 residues. The CDR3, as DNA: TGTGCCAGCAGCGGACTAGCGGGAGGTATCGGGGAGCTGTTTTTT. Translating gives CASSGLAGGIGELFF.

The chain couples TRBV7-9 to TRBJ1-6; TRBD1 agrees at 8 bases. Trimming took 5 bases from V and 7 from J; bases not matched to a gene: 7. The germline V gene encodes CDR1 SEHNR and CDR2 FQNEAQ (reference sequence). The CDR3 loop spans 15 amino acids. DNA for the CDR3: TGTGCCAGCAGCGACTGGGACAGGACCAATTCACCCCTCCACTTT. Translation gives CASSDWDRTNSPLHF.

This chain joins TRBV4-3 and TRBJ1-1; tentatively, D is TRBD1 (5 bases). This CDR3 has 16 amino acids. Trimming removed 0 bases at V and 11 bases at J, with 22 bases between. Germline V gene data show CDR1 as LGHNA and CDR2 as YSLEER. The CDR3 reads CASSQELRFGGMGAFF. The CDR3 DNA reads TGCGCCAGCAGCCAAGAGTTAAGGTTCGGGGGAATGGGGGCTTTCTTT.

This chain connects TRBV19 to TRBJ2-1; 12 nucleotides agree with TRBD2. The CDR3 is 15 amino acids. Germline trimming cut 5 bases from V and 7 bases from J; bases unmatched to any gene: 6. Germline CDR1 and CDR2: LNHDA and SQIVND (reference sequence). The CDR3 region has the DNA TGTGCCAGTAGTTCTAGCGGGAGGGCCCTTAATGAGCAGTTCTTC. Its protein is CASSSSGRALNEQFF.

The table lists this clone with many counts. The chain is built from TRBV7-2 and TRBJ2-7; D is possibly TRBD1 (6 bases). The germline V and J ends were trimmed by 5 bases and 4 bases, with 15 bases remaining between them. There are 14 residues in the CDR3. The germline V gene encodes CDR1 SGHTA and CDR2 FQGNSA. The CDR3 DNA follows: TGTGCCAGCAGCCGGACCACAGGGTTGTACGAGCAGTACTTC. It codes for CASSRTTGLYEQYF.

The chain carries TRBV7-9 and TRBJ2-1; TRBD1 agrees at 8 bases. Germline values: CDR1 SEHNR, CDR2 FQNEAQ (reference sequence). Trimming at V came to 5 bases and at J to 12 bases, leaving 15 bases not matched to a gene. This CDR3 has 15 residues. The DNA for the CDR3 is TGTGCCAGCAGCAAGACTTCCCACCCCGGACAGGGGCAGTTCTTC. Its protein product is CASSKTSHPGQGQFF.